This is a list of T cell receptor beta chains from one sample in a study of cytomegalovirus exposure and HLA in healthy donors. The method was immunoSEQ multiplex PCR; TCRdb's version includes in-frame clones alone and lacks a portion of them. This sample has about 65,000 clones, with less than 70% found just once. Sequencing used PBMCs. All receptors come from a man aged 25 to 40 in good health and CMV-seronegative. CDR3s leave out the opening cysteine and the closing phenylalanine or tryptophan.

j_call | v_call | cdr3_aa
TRBJ2-7 | TRBV12-1 | ANGGAMWQY
TRBJ1-4 | TRBV29-1 | SVGKDRRRNEKLF
TRBJ2-1 | TRBV2 | ASSRRDWSSYNEQF
TRBJ1-2 | TRBV9 | ASSGGQGAALYGYT
TRBJ1-1 | TRBV5-1 | ASSLVGGAETEAF
TRBJ1-5 | TRBV25-1 | ASSEGSGSNQPQH
TRBJ1-1 | TRBV7-2 | ASSLVPGDTEAF
TRBJ2-1 | TRBV6-1 | ASSDGTGGSYNEQF
TRBJ1-2 | TRBV5-8 | ASSLAFPNYGYT
TRBJ2-5 | TRBV5-1 | ASSSSQEETQY
TRBJ2-3 | TRBV7-9 | ASSFGLSSTDTQY
TRBJ1-2 | TRBV19 | ASSPHRQLYGYT
TRBJ1-1 | TRBV7-9 | ASSLVVGGAGAF
TRBJ2-7 | TRBV6-6 | ASTPAGGPYEQY
TRBJ2-5 | TRBV7-8 | ASSPPTEYLTETQY
TRBJ1-5 | TRBV15 | ATSRDRGGQPQH
TRBJ2-3 | TRBV6-1 | ASSEAEGSTDTQY
TRBJ2-5 | TRBV9 | ASSVAGTGGETQY
TRBJ2-5 | TRBV7-9 | ASSSRDRVAETQY
TRBJ1-1 | TRBV27 | ASSDNGQATEAF
TRBJ1-6 | TRBV7-2 | ASNFSPRGDSPLH
TRBJ2-5 | TRBV6-1 | ASWGLAGGRETQY
TRBJ2-1 | TRBV25-1 | ASRGLAGGLGLGQF
TRBJ2-7 | TRBV6-5 | ASKRTSGSYEQY
TRBJ1-4 | TRBV7-2 | ASSLGGRGNEKLF
TRBJ2-3 | TRBV9 | ASSVMDTQY
TRBJ2-3 | TRBV7-2 | ASRPSGGGTDTQY
TRBJ2-5 | TRBV14 | ASSHDGEVETQY
TRBJ2-7 | TRBV4-1 | ASSPGTSGGLREQY